This passage covers 4 T cell receptor beta chains from one sample sequenced in a study of post-analysis software for immune sequencing data. These receptors' antigens are unknown. Points from the study as a whole: Five or six TRBV segments appeared more often in patients than in controls, and TRBV5-6, TRBV5-1 and TRBV20-1 were among these.

The authors incorporated unique molecular identifiers into the TCR beta cDNA libraries. MiXCR, run by TCRdb on the PCR reads, gives a single entry per CDR3 protein. Seen here are 450,000 to 700,000 distinct CDR3 sequences, around 40% observed once, and the top ten hold around 1.7%. Sequences were obtained from blood. The origin of the receptors is a girl aged 10-17 years with multiple sclerosis.

The V and J genes are TRBV12-3 or TRBV12-4 and TRBJ2-3; 11 nucleotides line up with TRBD2. V lost 3 bases to trimming and J lost 3 bases; unmatched junction nucleotides: 5. The CDR3 is made up of 16 amino acids. The CDR3 loop reads CASSFSGRAVTDTQYF. The DNA of the CDR3 is TGTGCCAGCAGTTTTAGCGGGAGGGCTGTTACAGATACGCAGTATTTT.

This chain connects TRBV30 to TRBJ2-6; D call uncertain. V gave up 1 base and J gave up 0 bases, with 4 bases separating them. CDR3 length: 14 amino acids. Germline CDR1 reads GTSNPN; CDR2 reads SVGIG (reference sequence). Written as DNA, the CDR3 is TGTGCCTGGAGTGGCCTCTCTGGGGCCAACGTCCTGACTTTC. Its protein is CAWSGLSGANVLTF.

This clonotype was seen a few times. The chain has TRBV6-1 and TRBJ2-7; D possibly corresponds to TRBD1 (6 bases). The CDR3 contains 13 residues. V was pared by 2 bases and J by 3 bases, with 8 bases between. From germline, CDR1 is MNHNS and CDR2 SASEGT. The CDR3 is CASSENRDYEQYF. Written as DNA, the CDR3 is TGTGCCAGCAGTGAAAACAGGGACTACGAGCAGTACTTC.

The chain recombines TRBV10-3 with TRBJ1-5; possibly TRBD1 for D (6 bases). This CDR3 is built from 14 residues. V lost 10 bases and J 2 bases, leaving 15 bases between the germline ends. The germline V gene has CDR1 ENHRY and CDR2 SYGVKD. The CDR3 bases are TGTGCCACCGCATGGGACATTCGCAATCAGCCCCAGCATTTT. Its protein product is CATAWDIRNQPQHF.